A selection of T cell receptor beta chains follows, all from one sample in a study of T-cell reconstitution after alpha-beta-depleted transplantation in children. TCRdb redid the calling of the PCR reads with MiXCR, one entry per CDR3 protein. The table lists 300,000 to 350,000 distinct CDR3 sequences, 20% to 30% of them singletons, with approximately 11% in the top ten. The specimen comprised PBMCs, mostly from graft donor cells, sampled 180 days after TCRalphabeta/CD19-depleted stem cell transplant. Source of these receptors: a male patient between 5 and 17 years old who had a stem cell transplant for acute lymphoblastic leukemia, so the T cells may come from the graft donor. CDR3s include the opening cysteine and the closing phenylalanine or tryptophan. The D gene is left open where the match is weak. Size is stated for part of the rows, as once, few or many counts, or as a class when the clone is expanded.

j_call,v_call,d_call,clone_size,cdr3_aa,cdr3_nt
TRBJ2-2,TRBV7-3,TRBD1,few,CASSPTPGQGSSRELFF,TGTGCCAGCAGCCCGACTCCGGGACAGGGCTCGAGTCGGGAGCTGTTTTTT
TRBJ2-1,TRBV7-3,TRBD2,few,CASSRSGSTYNEQFF,TGTGCCAGCAGCCGTAGCGGGAGTACCTACAATGAGCAGTTCTTC
TRBJ2-1,TRBV7-3,TRBD2,many,CASSTLAGGHNEQFF,TGTGCCAGCAGCACCTTAGCGGGAGGTCACAATGAGCAGTTCTTC
TRBJ2-5,TRBV7-2,NA,many,CASSLDPGGGETQYF,TGTGCCAGCAGCCTAGACCCAGGGGGAGGAGAGACCCAGTACTTC
TRBJ2-3,TRBV6-4,TRBD1,NA,CASSDRGLSSDTQYF,TGTGCCAGCAGTGACAGGGGGCTCAGCTCAGATACGCAGTATTTT
TRBJ1-3,TRBV20-1,TRBD1,NA,CSARTGSGGNTIYF,TGCAGTGCTAGGACAGGGAGTGGTGGAAACACCATATATTTT
TRBJ2-7,TRBV29-1,TRBD1,few,CSVVPGTGYYEQYF,TGCAGCGTTGTGCCCGGGACAGGTTACTACGAGCAGTACTTC
TRBJ1-5,TRBV10-3,TRBD1,NA,CAISGTGHSNQPQHF,TGTGCCATCAGTGGGACAGGACATAGCAATCAGCCCCAGCATTTT
TRBJ1-2,TRBV3-1,NA,few,CASSQRDGREGYTF,TGTGCCAGCAGCCAAAGAGACGGGCGTGAGGGCTACACCTTC
TRBJ1-2,TRBV29-1,NA,NA,CSSLSALNYGYTF,TGCAGCTCCTTAAGCGCACTTAACTATGGCTACACCTTC
TRBJ2-2,TRBV5-1,NA,NA,CASSLEGLYNGELFF,TGCGCCAGCAGCTTGGAGGGACTGTATAACGGGGAGCTGTTTTTT
TRBJ2-3,TRBV6-1,TRBD2,NA,CASKGLVPLTDTQYF,TGTGCCAGCAAAGGACTAGTCCCTCTCACAGATACGCAGTATTTT
TRBJ1-1,TRBV18,TRBD1,few,CASSSTGLVSEAFF,TGTGCCAGCTCATCGACAGGGTTGGTCTCTGAAGCTTTCTTT
TRBJ2-2,TRBV9,NA,NA,CASSAILAKNTGELFF,TGTGCCAGCAGCGCCATTCTAGCAAAAAACACCGGGGAGCTGTTTTTT
TRBJ2-1,TRBV10-1,TRBD2,few,CASSESPGLAFDEQFF,TGCGCCAGCAGTGAGTCTCCGGGACTAGCGTTCGATGAGCAGTTCTTC
TRBJ2-1,TRBV12-3/TRBV12-4,NA,few,CATNRHNEQFF,TGTGCCACCAACCGTCACAATGAGCAGTTCTTC
TRBJ2-3,TRBV5-6,TRBD2,NA,CASSFLLAGVSDTQYF,TGTGCCAGCAGCTTTCTCCTAGCGGGAGTCAGCGACACGCAGTATTTT
TRBJ1-1,TRBV9,NA,few,CASSVFPGARVTEAFF,TGTGCCAGCAGCGTATTTCCAGGGGCCAGGGTAACTGAAGCTTTCTTT
TRBJ1-3,TRBV5-1,NA,few,CASSFEGNTIYF,TGCGCCAGCAGCTTCGAGGGCAACACCATATATTTT
TRBJ2-1,TRBV4-1,TRBD2,few,CASSQMTSGTRNEQFF,TGCGCCAGCAGCCAAATGACTAGCGGGACCCGAAATGAGCAGTTCTTC
TRBJ1-4,TRBV5-5,NA,NA,CASSHTEEKLFF,TGTGCCAGCAGTCATACGGAAGAAAAACTGTTTTTT
TRBJ2-5,TRBV5-4,TRBD1,NA,CASATGARETQYF,TGTGCCAGCGCAACAGGGGCCCGAGAGACCCAGTACTTC
TRBJ2-7,TRBV3-1,TRBD2,few,CASSHPSSGTSSYEQYF,TGTGCCAGCAGCCATCCCTCCTCAGGGACTAGCTCCTACGAGCAGTACTTC
TRBJ2-1,TRBV2,TRBD2,many,CASRGGGGAYNEQFF,TGTGCCAGCAGGGGAGGCGGGGGGGCCTACAATGAGCAGTTCTTC
TRBJ1-1,TRBV20-1,TRBD1,few,CSAPPNRGRNTEAFF,TGCAGTGCTCCCCCCAACAGGGGGAGGAACACTGAAGCTTTCTTT
TRBJ2-5,TRBV29-1,NA,NA,CSVEPGRRETQYF,TGCAGCGTTGAACCCGGTCGGCGGGAGACCCAGTACTTC
TRBJ2-3,TRBV11-2,NA,NA,CASSLDMSPSDTDTQYF,TGTGCCAGCAGCTTAGATATGTCGCCTAGCGACACAGATACGCAGTATTTT
TRBJ2-1,TRBV14,TRBD2,NA,CASSWTSGGYNEQFF,TGTGCCAGCAGCTGGACTAGCGGAGGCTACAATGAGCAGTTCTTC
TRBJ2-7,TRBV29-1,NA,NA,CSVKASYYEQYF,TGCAGCGTTAAGGCCTCTTACTACGAGCAGTACTTC
TRBJ2-7,TRBV5-1,TRBD2,once,CASTGLREGLHEQYF,TGCGCCAGCACGGGTTTGCGGGAGGGCCTGCACGAGCAGTACTTC
TRBJ1-5,TRBV7-9,NA,few,CASSPRGADQPQHF,TGTGCCAGCAGCCCGAGGGGGGCGGATCAGCCCCAGCATTTT
TRBJ2-7,TRBV12-3/TRBV12-4,TRBD2,NA,CASMATSGSLEQYF,TGTGCCAGCATGGCAACTAGCGGGAGTCTCGAGCAGTACTTC
TRBJ2-1,TRBV5-1,TRBD2,few,CASSLSPLAGYNEQFF,TGCGCCAGCAGCTTGTCCCCCCTAGCGGGCTACAATGAGCAGTTCTTC
TRBJ2-1,TRBV7-2,NA,NA,CASSLLPLHPYNEQFF,TGTGCCAGCAGTCTTCTACCACTTCATCCCTACAATGAGCAGTTCTTC
TRBJ1-2,TRBV5-1,TRBD1,few,CASSGRGHLSNYGYTF,TGCGCCAGCAGCGGCAGGGGGCATTTGAGTAACTATGGCTACACCTTC
TRBJ2-5,TRBV7-6,TRBD1,NA,CASSLFGTVQETQYF,TGTGCCAGCAGCTTATTCGGGACAGTCCAAGAGACCCAGTACTTC
TRBJ2-3,TRBV10-3,TRBD2,NA,CAIRTWTSGSTDTQYF,TGTGCCATACGAACTTGGACTAGCGGGAGCACAGATACGCAGTATTTT
TRBJ2-1,TRBV19,NA,NA,CASNLGLRDEQFF,TGTGCCAGTAACCTGGGATTAAGGGATGAGCAGTTCTTC
TRBJ2-2,TRBV6-5,NA,NA,CASSYPENTGELFF,TGTGCCAGCAGTTACCCCGAGAACACCGGGGAGCTGTTTTTT
TRBJ1-2,TRBV12-5,NA,NA,CASGLAHRVTTRGYTF,TGTGCTAGTGGTTTGGCCCACCGGGTCACGACTCGGGGCTACACCTTC
TRBJ2-3,TRBV2,NA,few,CASSGVGRDTQYF,TGTGCCAGCAGCGGAGTGGGGCGGGATACGCAGTATTTT
TRBJ2-7,TRBV7-9,NA,few,CASSVEEADEQYF,TGTGCCAGCAGCGTAGAGGAGGCGGACGAGCAGTACTTC
TRBJ1-2,TRBV5-1,TRBD1,NA,CASSLGAGTGGLQDYGYTF,TGCGCCAGCAGCTTGGGAGCCGGGACAGGGGGGCTCCAGGACTATGGCTACACCTTC
TRBJ2-1,TRBV7-9,TRBD2,NA,CASSLVAGGPDEQFF,TGTGCCAGCAGCTTAGTAGCGGGAGGGCCCGATGAGCAGTTCTTC
TRBJ2-2,TRBV5-1,TRBD2,NA,CASKTSLQDTGELFF,TGCGCCAGCAAGACTAGCCTGCAGGACACCGGGGAGCTGTTTTTT
TRBJ2-3,TRBV6-5,NA,few,CASSYRLVGDTQYF,TGTGCCAGCAGTTACAGACTAGTTGGAGATACGCAGTATTTT
TRBJ2-7,TRBV5-1,TRBD2,few,CASSFGGDEQYF,TGCGCCAGCAGCTTTGGGGGGGACGAGCAGTACTTC
TRBJ1-1,TRBV10-3,NA,NA,CAISERPPGTEAFF,TGTGCCATCAGTGAACGACCCCCGGGGACTGAAGCTTTCTTT
TRBJ1-2,TRBV5-6,NA,NA,CASSSSYGYTF,TGTGCCAGCAGCTCCTCATATGGCTACACCTTC
TRBJ2-5,TRBV3-1,TRBD1,NA,CASSQDADDRGRETQYF,TGTGCCAGCAGCCAAGACGCCGATGACAGGGGGCGAGAGACCCAGTACTTC
TRBJ2-7,TRBV11-1,NA,few,CASSPTSLSYEQYF,TGTGCCAGCAGCCCGACATCCCTCTCCTACGAGCAGTACTTC
TRBJ1-4,TRBV27,TRBD1,few,CASTFQGGEKLFF,TGTGCCAGCACTTTCCAGGGGGGTGAAAAACTGTTTTTT
TRBJ1-2,TRBV27,TRBD1,few,CASSWGTGPFYGYTF,TGTGCCAGCAGTTGGGGGACAGGGCCTTTCTATGGCTACACCTTC
TRBJ2-1,TRBV7-9,NA,NA,CASSPSRRYNEQFF,TGTGCCAGCAGCCCTAGCCGACGTTACAATGAGCAGTTCTTC
TRBJ2-3,TRBV25-1,TRBD2,few,CASSAQTSGPSTDTQYF,TGTGCCAGCAGTGCACAGACTAGCGGGCCTTCCACAGATACGCAGTATTTT
TRBJ1-3,TRBV27,NA,few,CASSLEAGNTIYF,TGTGCCAGCAGTTTAGAAGCTGGAAACACCATATATTTT
TRBJ1-1,TRBV12-3/TRBV12-4,NA,NA,CASSLHSAFTEAFF,TGTGCCAGCAGTTTGCACAGCGCTTTCACTGAAGCTTTCTTT